Listed below are T cell receptor beta chains from one sample, sequenced in a study of tumor-infiltrating lymphocytes in glioblastoma multiforme. TCRdb reprocessed the multiplex PCR reads with MiXCR, giving one entry per CDR3 protein. The table includes under 35,000 distinct CDR3 sequences, 60% to 65% detected once. The sequenced sample was brain tumor tissue. The receptors originated from a male donor with glioblastoma. The CDR3 runs from the conserved cysteine through the conserved F or W. A D gene is named only where the DNA matches it firmly. Expanded clones are given a class, and other clones once, few, many or no size at all.

TRBV6-5	NA	NA	TRBJ2-3	TGTGCCAGCAGCGTCCGGACCTCCAGGATAGATACGCAGTGTTTT	CASSVRTSRIDTQCF
TRBV20-1	NA	few	TRBJ2-7	TGCAGTGCTAGCGCCTCTAACGGGAGCTCCTACGAGCAGTACTTC	CSASASNGSSYEQYF
TRBV5-1	NA	few	TRBJ2-7	TGCGCCAGCAGCGCGCCCGACGGGGGAAGCGAGCAGTACTTC	CASSAPDGGSEQYF
TRBV6-1	NA	NA	TRBJ2-7	TGTGCCAGCGGTGAAAATACCTACGAGCAGTACTTC	CASGENTYEQYF
TRBV7-3	NA	NA	TRBJ2-7	TGTGCCAGCAGCTTAAGACCGCGGGAGCAGTACTTC	CASSLRPREQYF
TRBV5-4	TRBD2	many	TRBJ2-7	TGTGCCAGCAGCTTGGGTGGGACTAGCGGAAACGAGCAGTACTTC	CASSLGGTSGNEQYF
TRBV10-2	NA	NA	TRBJ2-7	TGCGCCAGCAGTGAGCCGGTTGAAGACAGGCGGTTC	CASSEPVEDRRF
TRBV20-1	TRBD2	many	TRBJ2-1	TGCAGTAGCCCGGGACTAGCGGGAGTGGGGGAGCAGTTCTTC	CSSPGLAGVGEQFF
TRBV2	NA	many	TRBJ2-7	TGTGCCAGCAGTGTACAGCTACTTAAGAACGAGCAGTACTTC	CASSVQLLKNEQYF
TRBV5-1	NA	NA	TRBJ1-1	TGCGCCAGCAGCCCAAGGACAGAATCGAACACTGAAGCTTTCTTT	CASSPRTESNTEAFF
TRBV28	NA	NA	TRBJ1-2	TGTGCCAACATTTCCAATTATGGCTACACCTTC	CANISNYGYTF
TRBV4-1	TRBD1	NA	TRBJ1-2	TGCGCCGGCAGTCAAGATCGATACAGGGGAAACAATGGCTACACCTTC	CAGSQDRYRGNNGYTF
TRBV10-2	NA	NA	TRBJ1-1	TGCGCCAGCAGTGAACGGGCCAGGGGAGTGAACTCTGAAGCTTTCTTT	CASSERARGVNSEAFF
TRBV10-2	NA	NA	TRBJ2-2	TGCGCCAGCAGCCTCCTGGGGGAGCTGTTTTTT	CASSLLGELFF
TRBV2	NA	once	TRBJ2-7	TGTGCCAGCAGTGCGGTTCGGGGCTCCTACGAGCAGTACTTC	CASSAVRGSYEQYF
TRBV28	NA	few	TRBJ1-4	TGTGCCAGCAGTCCCATAGGGGTTGAAAAACTGTTTTTT	CASSPIGVEKLFF
TRBV7-8	TRBD2	few	TRBJ2-1	TGTGCCAGCAGCTTATGGAAGGGACTAAAATATGTACAGTTCTTC	CASSLWKGLKYVQFF
TRBV12-3/TRBV12-4	TRBD1	NA	TRBJ2-5	TGTGCCATAACGACGGGACAGGGAATGGTCGAGACCCAGTACTTC	CAITTGQGMVETQYF
TRBV20-1	NA	NA	TRBJ2-1	TGCAGCGCCGATAGCGGAGGGGACAAAGAGCAGTTCTTC	CSADSGGDKEQFF
TRBV5-1	NA	many	TRBJ2-5	TGCGCCAGCAGCTCCTTCGAAGAGGGAGAGACCCAGTACTTC	CASSSFEEGETQYF
TRBV7-8	TRBD2	many	TRBJ2-1	TGTGCCAGCAGCTTAGCGGAGGGACTACCCTACAATGAGCAGTTCTTC	CASSLAEGLPYNEQFF
TRBV6-5	NA	NA	TRBJ2-3	TGTGCCAGCACCCTCAGCGTGGTGAGGACATATACGCAGTATTTT	CASTLSVVRTYTQYF
TRBV20-1	TRBD2	many	TRBJ2-1	TGCAGTGCTATCCCCGGGACTAGCGGGAACAATGAGCAGTTCTTC	CSAIPGTSGNNEQFF
TRBV24-1	TRBD1	NA	TRBJ2-5	TGTGCCACCAGTGATTGGACAGGAAACCAAGAGACCCAGTACTTC	CATSDWTGNQETQYF
TRBV29-1	NA	once	TRBJ2-5	TGCTGCGTTCGAGGGAAGGAGTCGATAGAGACCCAACACTTC	CCVRGKESIETQHF
TRBV6-5	NA	NA	TRBJ2-6	TGTGCCAGCAGACCCTTTTTGACCCGTCTCTCTGGGGCCAACGTCCTGATTTTC	CASRPFLTRLSGANVLIF
TRBV6-5	NA	NA	TRBJ2-3	TGTGGCAGCTGTTACTCGAGTGGTTATACGCAGTATTTT	CGSCYSSGYTQYF
TRBV28	TRBD2	NA	TRBJ2-7	TGTGTCTGCAGTTTGGCGGGAGGGGTCGACGAGCAGTACTTC	CVCSLAGGVDEQYF
TRBV29-1	TRBD1	medium-sized	TRBJ1-2	TGCAGCGTGGCCGGGACAGGGGGGGGCAACGGCTACACCTTC	CSVAGTGGGNGYTF
TRBV29-1	TRBD1	NA	TRBJ2-7	TGCAGCGTTGAAGCGGAGGGCAGGGGGCAGGCCTACGAGCAGTACTTC	CSVEAEGRGQAYEQYF
TRBV6-2/TRBV6-3	NA	NA	TRBJ2-7	TGTGCCAGCAGTTATGGGGGGTCCTACGATCAGTACTTC	CASSYGGSYDQYF
TRBV20-1	NA	NA	TRBJ2-1	TGCAGTGCTAGAGATCCGCGGACTACCTGCAATGAGCAGTTCTTC	CSARDPRTTCNEQFF
TRBV29-1	NA	NA	TRBJ2-7	TGCAGCGTCTTCCGGGATGATCCCAACGAGCAGTACTTC	CSVFRDDPNEQYF
TRBV20-1	TRBD2	few	TRBJ2-1	TGCAGTGCTAGAACTAGCGGGAGGTACAATGAGCAGTTCTTC	CSARTSGRYNEQFF
TRBV20-1	TRBD2	NA	TRBJ2-1	TGCAGTGCTAGAGCACTAGCGGGACTAGGGGAGCAGTTCTTC	CSARALAGLGEQFF
TRBV20-1	NA	once	TRBJ2-2	TGCAGTGTGACCGGCTCGCGGGACTCCACCGGGGAGCTGTTTTTT	CSVTGSRDSTGELFF
TRBV28	TRBD2	medium-sized	TRBJ2-3	TGTGCCAGCAGTTTACCTAGCGGGTTAACAGATACGCAGTATTTT	CASSLPSGLTDTQYF
TRBV6-5	TRBD1	NA	TRBJ2-5	TGTGCCAGCAGTCTACTCGCCGGGACAGGGGAAGGGACCCAGCACTTC	CASSLLAGTGEGTQHF
TRBV4-1	NA	NA	TRBJ2-7	TGCGCCAGCAGCCAAGCGGGCGGGATTCGTCCGTACTTC	CASSQAGGIRPYF
TRBV20-1	NA	many	TRBJ1-5	TGCAGTGCCATGGGGAGCCTGGGCAATCAGCCCCAGCATTTT	CSAMGSLGNQPQHF
TRBV9	TRBD1	NA	TRBJ1-5	TGTGCCAGCTCTCCCGGACAGGGGAAAAATCAGCCCCAGCATTTT	CASSPGQGKNQPQHF
TRBV4-3	NA	NA	TRBJ2-2	TGCGCCAGCAGCCAAGCAGGGAACACCGGGGAGCTGTTTTTT	CASSQAGNTGELFF
TRBV20-1	TRBD2	NA	TRBJ2-2	TGCAGTGCTAGAACTAGCGGGAGGTCGAACACCGGGGAGCTGTTTTTT	CSARTSGRSNTGELFF
TRBV11-1	NA	NA	TRBJ2-1	TGTGCCAGCAGCCTTAGCGTCGACAATGAGCAGTTCTTC	CASSLSVDNEQFF
TRBV7-9	TRBD2	once	TRBJ2-3	TGTGCCAGCAGATTAACGGAGGGACTAGTAGGCGCAAATACGCAGTATTTT	CASRLTEGLVGANTQYF
TRBV6-1	TRBD2	NA	TRBJ2-1	TGTTCCAGCAGTGAATGGGGACTAGCGGGGAGGGTAGTCAATGAGCAGTTCTTC	CSSSEWGLAGRVVNEQFF
TRBV11-1	NA	many	TRBJ2-1	TGTGCCAGCAGCTCCCTCGGAGCTGAGCAGTTCTTC	CASSSLGAEQFF
TRBV6-2/TRBV6-3	NA	NA	TRBJ1-1	TGTGCCAGCATAGCCGCCGTCCCACAAGATGAAGTTTTCTTT	CASIAAVPQDEVFF
TRBV11-2	TRBD1	few	TRBJ2-7	TGTGCCAGCAGCTTAAACAGGGGTCAACACGAGCAGTACTTC	CASSLNRGQHEQYF
TRBV6-5	NA	many	TRBJ1-3	TGTGCCAGCAGTTACTCGTCCCTTGGACCGGCGGGGGGAAACACCATATATTTT	CASSYSSLGPAGGNTIYF
TRBV29-1	TRBD1	NA	TRBJ2-2	TGCAGTGTTGCCCCCATAGGGGGCGGAACCGGGGAGCTGTTTTTT	CSVAPIGGGTGELFF
TRBV20-1	NA	once	TRBJ1-6	TGCAGTGCTAGAGGGCTGGGTTCCGTGAATTCGCCCCTCCACTTC	CSARGLGSVNSPLHF
TRBV11-2	TRBD1	NA	TRBJ2-1	TGTGCCTGCAGCAGCGACAGGGGAAAGGTCAACAATGAGCAGTTCTTC	CACSSDRGKVNNEQFF
TRBV6-5	NA	once	TRBJ2-6	TGTGCCATCAGTTCGACAGGCCTGGAAGGGGCCAACGTCCTGACTTTC	CAISSTGLEGANVLTF
TRBV29-1	NA	NA	TRBJ2-7	TGCAGCGTCGTTACTGCGGGCGCGCCTGACGAGCAGTACTTC	CSVVTAGAPDEQYF